This record covers a single TCR beta chain. Its antigen remains unknown. This sample stems from a study of cytomegalovirus exposure and HLA in healthy donors. Study observations and caveats: Being indistinguishable, some V segments were excluded, TRBV6-2 and TRBV6-3 among them. TCR beta chains associated with HLA were, in a later analysis, more clonally expanded than equally common others. Later on, analysis showed that most CMV-associated TCR beta chains appeared to be HLA-restricted.

Recording of this donor's CMV serostatus was not done. The PCR used 60 Vbeta and 13 Jbeta primers. Sequenced by immunoSEQ multiplex PCR; TCRdb stores in-frame clones only, minus some. The data hold roughly 130,000 clones, with approximately 80% observed a single time. V lost 1 base and J 6 bases, leaving 13 bases between the germline ends. The CDR3 is 14 residues long. Germline CDR1 SGHDT, CDR2 YYEEEE. The TCR originated in a human donor in good health. Sequencing was done on a sample of PBMCs. The rearrangement links TRBV5-6 to TRBJ1-1; D may be TRBD1 (5 bases). The CDR3 nucleotides are TGTGCCAGCAGCTTGAGGGGAAGTGGCGCTGAAGCTTTCTTT. Translation gives CASSLRGSGAEAFF.